The next 16 T cell receptor beta chains were all read from a single sample in a study of control samples from healthy donors and cancer patients. This table comes from immunoSEQ multiplex PCR, and its TCRdb copy is limited to in-frame clones, with some not included. Of over 75,000 clones listed, roughly 82% were seen once; the top ten hold 2% to 2.5%. The sequenced sample was blood. The receptor source for this set is a man aged 55 to 70 in good health.

The V gene is TRBV28, the J gene TRBJ2-7; TRBD1 might be the D (6 bases). CDR1 is MDHEN, CDR2 SYDVKM, per germline. The CDR3 extends over 15 amino acids. V was pared by 5 bases and J by 2 bases, with 16 bases between. The CDR3 coding sequence is TGTGCCAGCAGTACCAAATCCGGGACAACCTACGAGCAGTACTTC. This translates into CASSTKSGTTYEQYF.

The CDR3 loop is CASSYSGGRQPQHF. As DNA, the CDR3 is TGTGCCAGCAGTTACTCCGGGGGACGCCAGCCCCAGCATTTT. This chain links TRBV6-5 with TRBJ1-5, with a tentative D call TRBD1 (5 bases). The CDR3 runs 14 residues. V was clipped by 0 bases and J by 7 bases, with 10 bases between them. From germline, CDR1 is MNHEY and CDR2 SVGAGI.

J is TRBJ2-1 and V is TRBV4-2; D unclear. The V end was cut by 1 base, the J end by 5 bases, with 12 bases between. Germline CDR1 and CDR2: LGHNA and YNFKEQ. The CDR3 contains 15 residues. The CDR3 loop is CASSQVGTTHNEQFF. The CDR3 DNA is TGTGCCAGCAGCCAAGTAGGCACAACCCACAATGAGCAGTTCTTC.

On this clone: Other DNA sequences in this sample translate to the same CDR3. The CDR3 reads CASSETGFNQPQHF. The CDR3 nucleotides read TGTGCCAGCAGTGAAACTGGTTTCAATCAGCCCCAGCATTTT. The chain combines TRBV2 with TRBJ1-5; unclear D gene. V shed 2 bases and J shed 3 bases, with 8 bases lying between them. There are 14 residues in the CDR3. Germline values: CDR1 SNHLY, CDR2 FYNNEI.

The chain is built from TRBV3-1 (or the pseudogene TRBV3-2) and TRBJ2-3; D is ambiguous. CDR1 and CDR2 from the germline V gene are LGHDT and YNNKEL (reference sequence). This CDR3 has 15 amino acids. Trimming stripped 4 bases from V and 4 bases from J, with 15 bases between. CDR3 sequence reads: CASSRTPSRPDTQYF. Here the CDR3 DNA reads TGTGCCAGCAGCCGGACCCCATCCCGCCCAGATACGCAGTATTTT.

The J gene is TRBJ1-1, the V gene TRBV11-2; D perhaps matches TRBD1 (5 bases). There are 15 residues in the CDR3. Trimming removed 1 base at V and 3 bases at J, with 12 bases between. Germline V lookup: CDR1 SGHAT, CDR2 FQNNGV. Here the CDR3 DNA reads TGTGCCAGCAGCTTAGTGGGAGGGGCGCACACTGAAGCTTTCTTT. It yields the protein CASSLVGGAHTEAFF.

The J gene is TRBJ2-7, the V gene TRBV4-1; no definite D call. The V end was cut by 4 bases, the J end by 2 bases, with 12 bases between. The germline V gene encodes CDR1 MGHRA and CDR2 YSYEKL. The CDR3 spans 14 residues. This chain's CDR3 is CASSLGSGPYEQYF. The CDR3 coding sequence is TGCGCCAGCAGCCTCGGATCAGGCCCCTACGAGCAGTACTTC.

The J gene is TRBJ2-5, the V gene TRBV19; the D gene could be TRBD1 or TRBD2 (5 bases each). Germline V gene sequence: CDR1 LNHDA, CDR2 SQIVND (reference sequence). The CDR3 extends over 12 amino acids. Trimming removed 6 bases from V and 5 bases from J, with 10 bases in between. The CDR3 region has the DNA TGTGCCAGTAGACGGGGACGGGAGACCCAGTACTTC. Its translation: CASRRGRETQYF.

The rearrangement uses TRBV30 and TRBJ2-5, with 8 bases identical to TRBD1. CDR1 and CDR2 (germline): GTSNPN, SVGIG (reference sequence). The CDR3 is 14 residues long. Trimming took 2 bases from V and 4 from J; bases not matched to a gene: 6. The CDR3 is CAWSPGQGGETQYF. The CDR3 bases are TGTGCCTGGAGTCCCGGACAGGGTGGAGAGACCCAGTACTTC.

The chain couples TRBV7-9 to TRBJ1-1; D unclear. The germline CDR1 and CDR2 sequences are SEHNR and FQNEAQ (reference sequence). V lost 5 bases and J lost 9, with 13 bases in between. This CDR3 has 12 residues. In DNA form, the CDR3 reads TGTGCCAGCAGCCGAGACCGGTCGAAAGCTTTCTTT. Translation gives CASSRDRSKAFF.

This chain links TRBV11-2 with TRBJ2-3; TRBD2 agrees at 7 bases. CDR1 is SGHAT, CDR2 FQNNGV, per germline. V lost 3 bases, J lost 2 bases, and 8 bases stayed unmatched. This CDR3 is built from 16 residues. The CDR3: CASSFESGAPTDTQYF. Here the CDR3 DNA reads TGTGCCAGCAGCTTCGAGAGCGGGGCTCCCACAGATACGCAGTATTTT.

This clone was counted a few times. The chain joins TRBV3-1 (or the pseudogene TRBV3-2) to TRBJ2-1; 12 bases line up with TRBD2. J lost 6 bases, V lost 3 bases, and 12 bases had no gene match. Germline V gene sequence: CDR1 LGHDT, CDR2 YNNKEL (reference sequence). The CDR3 is 18 residues long. This chain's CDR3 is CASSHPGVTSGSRNEQFF. Written as DNA, the CDR3 is TGTGCCAGCAGCCATCCGGGGGTGACTAGCGGGAGCCGCAATGAGCAGTTCTTC.

This chain connects TRBV2 to TRBJ1-5; unclear D gene. V was shortened by 2 bases and J by 0 bases, with 5 bases between the two germline ends. Looked up from germline, CDR1 is SNHLY and CDR2 is FYNNEI. The CDR3 runs to 14 residues. The CDR3 region has the DNA TGTGCCAGCAGTGAACAGATTAGCAATCAGCCCCAGCATTTT. Amino acid sequence: CASSEQISNQPQHF.

CDR3 amino acids: CSASPDIWAFF. The DNA for the CDR3 is TGCAGTGCTAGCCCCGACATATGGGCTTTCTTT. The J gene is TRBJ1-1, the V gene TRBV20-1; no definite D call. The V and J ends lost 3 bases and 11 bases respectively, with 13 bases between them. The V gene's germline CDR1 is DFQATT and CDR2 SNEGSKA (reference sequence). The CDR3 contains 11 residues.

The chain is built from TRBV2 and TRBJ1-5; TRBD1 aligns across 7 bases. V lost 5 bases, J lost 4 bases, and 5 bases stayed unmatched. The germline V gene has CDR1 SNHLY and CDR2 FYNNEI. The CDR3 loop spans 14 amino acids. CDR3 protein: CASSWTGNNQPQHF. Written as DNA, the CDR3 is TGTGCCAGCAGTTGGACAGGAAATAATCAGCCCCAGCATTTT.

The rearrangement links TRBV19 to TRBJ2-3; 11 bases are shared with TRBD2. V dropped 5 bases and J dropped 10; count of bases not matched to a gene: 17. The CDR3 runs 17 residues. Germline-derived CDR1 and CDR2 are LNHDA and SQIVND (reference sequence). The CDR3 loop reads CASSLRSSGGPLKAQYF. The CDR3 DNA reads as TGTGCCAGTAGTTTAAGATCTAGCGGGGGGCCACTAAAGGCGCAGTATTTT.